Shown below are 3 T cell receptor beta chains from a single sample sequenced in a study of T cell responses to AZD1222 COVID-19 vaccine. Data came from immunoSEQ multiplex PCR; TCRdb stores just in-frame clones and leaves some out. The sample yields approximately 130,000 clones, around 90% seen once. The material sequenced was peripheral blood, taken 28 days after the second AZD1222 dose. These receptor sequences come from an adult who received the AZD1222 COVID-19 vaccine.

This clone was recorded only once. V gene TRBV7-3 combines with J gene TRBJ2-1; tentatively, D is TRBD1 or TRBD2 (5 bases each). From germline, CDR1 is SGHTA and CDR2 FQGTGA. The CDR3 is made up of 13 amino acids. V lost 5 bases and J 5 bases, leaving 10 bases between the germline ends. The CDR3 sequence: CASSGGPNNEQFF. The CDR3 DNA reads as TGTGCCAGCAGCGGGGGACCAAACAATGAGCAGTTCTTC.

The chain recombines TRBV7-9 with TRBJ2-5; D unresolved. CDR3 length equals 13 residues. The V and J ends lost 1 base and 1 base respectively, with 4 bases between them. The germline V gene encodes CDR1 SEHNR and CDR2 FQNEAQ (reference sequence). The CDR3 spells CASSLVPQETQYF. CDR3 sequence (DNA): TGTGCCAGCAGCTTAGTCCCCCAAGAGACCCAGTACTTC. The entire variable domain, with the rest obtained from reference TRBV7-9 and TRBJ2-5, is as follows: DTGVSQNPRHKITKRGQNVTFRCDPISEHNRLYWYRQTLGQGPEFLTYFQNEAQLEKSRLLSDRFSAERPKGSFSTLEIQRTEQGDSAMYLCASSLVPQETQYFGPGTRLLVL.

The V call is TRBV30, the J call TRBJ1-2, with D perhaps TRBD1 (6 bases). CDR1 GTSNPN and CDR2 SVGIG come from the germline V gene (reference sequence). The germline V and J ends were trimmed by 0 bases and 4 bases, with 12 bases remaining between them. CDR3 length equals 14 residues. The CDR3 loop is CAWSVGGLSYGYTF. CDR3 sequence (DNA): TGTGCCTGGAGTGTTGGGGGGCTGAGCTATGGCTACACCTTC.